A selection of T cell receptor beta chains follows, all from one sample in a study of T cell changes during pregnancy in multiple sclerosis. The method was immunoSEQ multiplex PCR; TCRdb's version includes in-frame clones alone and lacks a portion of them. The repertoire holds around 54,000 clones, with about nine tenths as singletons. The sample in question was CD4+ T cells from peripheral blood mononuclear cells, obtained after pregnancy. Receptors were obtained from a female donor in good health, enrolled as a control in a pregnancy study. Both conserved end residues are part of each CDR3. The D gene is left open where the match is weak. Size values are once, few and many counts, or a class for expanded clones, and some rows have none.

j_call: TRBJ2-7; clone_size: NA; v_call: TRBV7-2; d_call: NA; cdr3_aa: CASSLRDSIYEQYF
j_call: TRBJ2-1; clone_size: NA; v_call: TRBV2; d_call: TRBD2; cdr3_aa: CASSVSLLARVEQFF
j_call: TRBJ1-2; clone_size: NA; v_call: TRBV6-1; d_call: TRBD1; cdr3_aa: CASRPLGGTGIYTF
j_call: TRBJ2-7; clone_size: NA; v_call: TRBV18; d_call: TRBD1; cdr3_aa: CASSPNRDSLYEQYF
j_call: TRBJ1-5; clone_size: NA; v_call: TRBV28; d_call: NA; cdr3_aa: CASSFWQGRGNQPQHF
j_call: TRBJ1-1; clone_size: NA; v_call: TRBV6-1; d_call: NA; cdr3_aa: CAITEGNRAEAFF
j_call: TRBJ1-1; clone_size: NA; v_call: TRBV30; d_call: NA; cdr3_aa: CAWIGVNTEAFF
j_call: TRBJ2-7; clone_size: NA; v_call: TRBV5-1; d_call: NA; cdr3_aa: CASSLAGTYGSYEQYF
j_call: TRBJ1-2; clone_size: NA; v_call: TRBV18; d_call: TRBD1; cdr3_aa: CASSLGQVFDYGYTF
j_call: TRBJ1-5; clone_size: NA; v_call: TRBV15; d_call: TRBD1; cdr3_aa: CATSREIGTVSQPQHF
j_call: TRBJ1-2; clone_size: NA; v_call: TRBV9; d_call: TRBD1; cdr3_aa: CASSYEQGNYGYTF
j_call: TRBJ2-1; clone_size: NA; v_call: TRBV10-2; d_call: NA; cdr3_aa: CASSVVNEQFF
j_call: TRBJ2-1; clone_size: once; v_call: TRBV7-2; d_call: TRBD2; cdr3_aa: CASSSGLAGWQFF
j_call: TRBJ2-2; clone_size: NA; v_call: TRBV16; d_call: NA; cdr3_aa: CASSQNQQGTGELFF
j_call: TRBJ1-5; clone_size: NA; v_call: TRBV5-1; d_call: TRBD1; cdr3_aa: CASSSTGGNQPQHF
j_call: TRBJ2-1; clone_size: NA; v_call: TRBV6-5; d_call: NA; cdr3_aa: CASSYSRGEQFF
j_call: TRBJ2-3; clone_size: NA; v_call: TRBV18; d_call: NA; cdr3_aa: CASSPLGAGDTQYF
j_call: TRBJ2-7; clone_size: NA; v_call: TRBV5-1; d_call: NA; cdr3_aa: CASSLDPTGYEQYF
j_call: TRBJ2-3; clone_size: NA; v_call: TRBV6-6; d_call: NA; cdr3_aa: CASSLELSTQYF
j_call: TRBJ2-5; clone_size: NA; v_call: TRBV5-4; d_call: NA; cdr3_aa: CASSYREQETQYF
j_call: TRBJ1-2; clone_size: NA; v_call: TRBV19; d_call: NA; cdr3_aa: CASSKGGGLNGYTF
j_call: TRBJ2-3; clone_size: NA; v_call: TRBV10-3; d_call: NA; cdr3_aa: CAIRPTRAFTDTQYF
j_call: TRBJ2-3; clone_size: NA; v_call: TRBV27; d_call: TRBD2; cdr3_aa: CASSVGAGVRADTQYF
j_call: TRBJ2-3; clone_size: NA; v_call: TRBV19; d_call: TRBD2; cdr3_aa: CASQGLAAGTDTQYF
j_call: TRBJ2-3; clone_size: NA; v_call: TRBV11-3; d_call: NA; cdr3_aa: CASSWESGGTDTQYF
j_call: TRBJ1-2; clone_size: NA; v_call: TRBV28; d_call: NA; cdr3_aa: CASSLLSGGDYGYTF
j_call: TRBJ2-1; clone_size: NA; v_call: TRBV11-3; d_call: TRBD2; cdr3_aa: CASSRNGLADQQFF
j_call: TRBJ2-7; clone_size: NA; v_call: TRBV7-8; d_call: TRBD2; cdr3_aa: CASSQNSGRRNEQYF
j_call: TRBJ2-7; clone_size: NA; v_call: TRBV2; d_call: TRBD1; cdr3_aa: CASTRDRGPYEQYF
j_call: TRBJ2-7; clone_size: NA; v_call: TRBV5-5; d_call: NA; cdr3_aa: CASSSPSGHLSSSYEQYF
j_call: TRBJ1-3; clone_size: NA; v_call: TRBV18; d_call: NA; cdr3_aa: CASSPLQGSGNTIYF
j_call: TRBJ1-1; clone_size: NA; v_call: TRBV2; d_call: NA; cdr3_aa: CASRGNLAVPNTEAFF
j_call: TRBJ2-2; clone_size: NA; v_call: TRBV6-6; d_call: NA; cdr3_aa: CASRQGFGGELFF
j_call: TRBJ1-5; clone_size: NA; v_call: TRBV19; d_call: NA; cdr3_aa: CASSIEGARNQPQHF
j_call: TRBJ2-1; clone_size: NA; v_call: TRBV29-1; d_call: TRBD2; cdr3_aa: CSVGTSGSHEQFF
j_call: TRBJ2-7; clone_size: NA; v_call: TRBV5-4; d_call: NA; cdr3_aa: CASSLDLFDSSYEQYF
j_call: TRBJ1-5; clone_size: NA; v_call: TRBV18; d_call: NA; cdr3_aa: CASSPSRVYQPQHF
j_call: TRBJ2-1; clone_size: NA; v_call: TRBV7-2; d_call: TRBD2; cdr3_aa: CASSFLAGGGNEQFF
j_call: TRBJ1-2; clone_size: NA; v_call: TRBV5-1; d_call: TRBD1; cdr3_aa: CASSTGTGLQGYTF
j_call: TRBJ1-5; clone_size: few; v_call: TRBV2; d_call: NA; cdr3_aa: CASSEQGRNQPQHF
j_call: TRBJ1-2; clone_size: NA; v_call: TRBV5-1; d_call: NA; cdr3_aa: CASSLVTGALYGYTF
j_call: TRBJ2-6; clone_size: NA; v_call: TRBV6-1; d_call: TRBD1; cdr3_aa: CASSVGTVDIWANVLTF